These T cell receptor beta chains were read from a single sample in a study of blood T cells in healthy people across ages. TCRdb reanalysed the 5' RACE reads using MiXCR and keeps one entry per CDR3 protein. Of 1.5 million to 2 million distinct CDR3 sequences in the sample, 30% to 35% were seen once. Material for sequencing was blood. These TCRs come from a woman aged 25 to 39 in good health. The CDR3 runs from the conserved cysteine through the conserved F or W. Each record gives: J gene, V gene, clone size, D gene, CDR3 DNA, CDR3 protein. D genes are given only for firm matches. Not every row has a clone size; where given, it reads once, few, many or a size class.

TRBJ2-3,TRBV7-6,NA,NA,TGTGCCAGCAGCTTAGGGATCCGGGACTTAGGACCAGATACGCAGTATTTT,CASSLGIRDLGPDTQYF
TRBJ2-7,TRBV10-3,NA,NA,TGTGCCACCCTTGGGACCTACGAGCAGTACTTC,CATLGTYEQYF
TRBJ1-1,TRBV7-9,few,NA,TGTGCCAGCAGCTTCCCGGCAGGGCGTCGGACTGAAGCTTTCTTT,CASSFPAGRRTEAFF
TRBJ1-1,TRBV6-6,few,TRBD1,TGTGCCAGCAGTTACTCGACGGGACAGGGTGGTATTGAAGCTTTCTTT,CASSYSTGQGGIEAFF
TRBJ2-7,TRBV4-1,few,NA,TGCGCCAGCAGCCAAGAGGTTTTGGATGGCTACGAGCAGTACTTC,CASSQEVLDGYEQYF
TRBJ2-3,TRBV5-1,few,TRBD1,TGCGCCAGCAGCTTGCTGGAGTCAGGGGGTCCCACAGATACGCAGTATTTT,CASSLLESGGPTDTQYF
TRBJ2-5,TRBV28,NA,TRBD1,TGTGCCAGCAGCTGGACAGGGAAAAGGACCCAGTACTTC,CASSWTGKRTQYF
TRBJ2-7,TRBV27,few,NA,TGTGCCAGCAGTCCACAGGGTCATTACTACGAGCAGTACTTC,CASSPQGHYYEQYF
TRBJ1-2,TRBV6-2/TRBV6-3,NA,NA,TGTGCCAGCAGTGACGGGACGGTCCCTTATGGCTACACCTTC,CASSDGTVPYGYTF
TRBJ2-7,TRBV20-1,NA,NA,TGCAGTGCTAGAGATAGCTGGGTCCACGAGCAGTACTTC,CSARDSWVHEQYF
TRBJ2-1,TRBV5-1,once,NA,TGCGCCAGCAGCTCAGGGAGGACTACGGCCCTGCAGTTCTTC,CASSSGRTTALQFF
TRBJ2-5,TRBV10-3,NA,TRBD2,TGTGCCATCAGTGAGTCCGGGACTAGCGGGAGGGCCCCAGAGACCCAGTACTTC,CAISESGTSGRAPETQYF
TRBJ2-3,TRBV4-1,NA,NA,TGCGCCAGCAGCCAAGAAAGGGACCTCACAGATACGCAGTATTTT,CASSQERDLTDTQYF
TRBJ2-5,TRBV6-6,NA,TRBD1,TGTGCCTGCAGTTACGGGGGAACCGGACAGGGCGGGGAGACCCAGTACTTC,CACSYGGTGQGGETQYF
TRBJ2-7,TRBV3-1,few,TRBD2,TGTGCCAGCAGCCAAGGGTTCCTAGCGGGAGGCCACGAGCAGTACTTC,CASSQGFLAGGHEQYF
TRBJ2-1,TRBV12-3/TRBV12-4,few,TRBD2,TGTGCCAGCAGGCCGTCGGGGGGAGGAGGCAATGAGCAGTTCTTC,CASRPSGGGGNEQFF
TRBJ2-3,TRBV5-1,NA,NA,TGCGCCAGCAGCTTGGTCAGTCGTACAGATACGCAGTATTTT,CASSLVSRTDTQYF
TRBJ2-3,TRBV28,NA,TRBD2,TGTGCCAGCAGTCGCCCGGGGGGGGCTAGCGGGGCGCGCACAGATACGCAGTATTTT,CASSRPGGASGARTDTQYF
TRBJ1-5,TRBV15,NA,NA,TGTGCCACCAGCAGAGTAATAGATCAGCCCCAGCATTTT,CATSRVIDQPQHF
TRBJ1-2,TRBV12-3/TRBV12-4,NA,NA,TGTGCCAGCAGCCCTTTGGGGGGGCTCTATGGCTACACCTTC,CASSPLGGLYGYTF
TRBJ2-5,TRBV2,few,NA,TGTGCCAGCGTCTCGGGGCAAGAGACCCAGTACTTC,CASVSGQETQYF
TRBJ1-1,TRBV6-1,once,NA,TGTGCCAGCCTGTCACTCCTGAACACTGAAGCTTTCTTT,CASLSLLNTEAFF
TRBJ1-2,TRBV3-1,few,NA,TGTGCCAGCAGCCAAGACCCCCGGGGCTACACCTTC,CASSQDPRGYTF
TRBJ2-7,TRBV7-6,many,NA,TGTGCCAGCAGCCTGACTACCTCTTCCTACGAGCAGTACTTC,CASSLTTSSYEQYF
TRBJ2-1,TRBV15,few,TRBD2,TGTGCCACCAGCAGGAGAGCGGGACTAGCGGTTCCCTACAATGAGCAGTTCTTC,CATSRRAGLAVPYNEQFF
TRBJ2-3,TRBV7-8,few,NA,TGTGCCAGCAGCTTAGGTTTCTTTTCCGGGCCGCCCCCAGATACGCAGTATTTT,CASSLGFFSGPPPDTQYF
TRBJ2-1,TRBV4-1,few,TRBD2,TGCGCCAGCAGCCAACTCCTAGCGGGAGAGGGTGAGCAGTTCTTC,CASSQLLAGEGEQFF
TRBJ2-7,TRBV5-1,NA,NA,TGCGCCAGCAGCTACGTCCAGGGCTTCGACGAGCAGTACTTC,CASSYVQGFDEQYF
TRBJ1-4,TRBV6-1,NA,TRBD1,TGTGCCAGCAGTAGATCGCGAAACAGGGGGCTTAGGACTAATGAAAAACTGTTTTTT,CASSRSRNRGLRTNEKLFF
TRBJ2-3,TRBV2,NA,NA,TGTGCCAGCAGTGTACGAGGGAGAAGAGATACGCAGTATTTT,CASSVRGRRDTQYF
TRBJ2-5,TRBV10-3,NA,TRBD1,TGTGCCATCAGTGTGGACAGGGGAAGTCTAGAGACCCAGTACTTC,CAISVDRGSLETQYF